Presented here are 9 T cell receptor beta chains from one specimen sequenced in a study of cytomegalovirus exposure and HLA in healthy donors. This PCR relied on a set of 60 Vbeta primers and 13 Jbeta primers. Clones were sequenced by immunoSEQ multiplex PCR, and TCRdb holds only the in-frame ones, with some missing. This sample has about 190,000 clones, with roughly four fifths found just once. The sequenced material came from PBMCs. These receptors originate from a woman aged 25 to 39 in good health and CMV-seropositive.

The V call is TRBV7-9, the J call TRBJ1-3; TRBD1 might be the D (5 bases). Germline V gene sequence: CDR1 SEHNR, CDR2 FQNEAQ (reference sequence). The length of the CDR3 is 16 residues. V lost 4 bases and J lost 0, with 13 bases in between. The CDR3 sequence: CASSSGQPNSGNTIYF. The CDR3 DNA is TGTGCCAGCAGCTCTGGACAACCCAACTCTGGAAACACCATATATTTT.

The chain uses TRBV5-6 and TRBJ2-1; weak D call: TRBD2 (6 bases). Trimming took 1 base from V and 8 from J, leaving 25 bases between them. Germline V gives CDR1 SGHDT, CDR2 YYEEEE. The CDR3 contains 18 residues. The CDR3 DNA reads as TGTGCCAGCAGCTTGTTCCTCAACCGGGGGACCTTTGGGGATGAGCAGTTCTTC. Translating gives CASSLFLNRGTFGDEQFF.

This chain connects TRBV2 to TRBJ1-6; D not resolved. This CDR3 spans 14 amino acids. The germline V and J ends were trimmed by 6 bases and 0 bases, with 6 bases remaining between them. Germline CDR1 SNHLY, CDR2 FYNNEI. This chain's CDR3 is CASRASSYNSPLHF. For the CDR3, the DNA is TGTGCCAGCAGGGCTAGCTCCTATAATTCACCCCTCCACTTT.

The rearrangement uses TRBV2 and TRBJ2-1, with TRBD2 matching 9 bases. The CDR3 spans 15 residues. Unmatched junction bases numbered 7, after V lost 6 bases and J lost 4 bases. Germline lookup yields CDR1 SNHLY and CDR2 FYNNEI. The CDR3 nucleotides read TGTGCCAGCAGCGGGACTAGCCGGGCGTACAATGAGCAGTTCTTC. Residues: CASSGTSRAYNEQFF.

The chain carries TRBV27 and TRBJ1-4; 9 nucleotides align to TRBD1. The length of the CDR3 is 16 residues. In germline, CDR1 is MNHEY, CDR2 SMNVEV (reference sequence). The V gene end was trimmed by 6 bases and the J gene end by 4 bases; junction bases not matched to a gene: 9. The CDR3 bases are TGTGCCAGCAGCCAAACCACAGGGGGCAGTAATGAAAAACTGTTTTTT. Its protein is CASSQTTGGSNEKLFF.

V gene TRBV19 combines with J gene TRBJ2-4; 10 bases fit TRBD1. The V gene's germline CDR1 is LNHDA and CDR2 SQIVND (reference sequence). V dropped 8 bases and J dropped 7; count of bases not matched to a gene: 2. CDR3 length: 12 amino acids. CDR3 sequence reads: CASWDRGNIQYF. In nucleotides, the CDR3 is TGTGCCAGTTGGGACAGGGGCAACATTCAGTACTTC.

The V and J genes are TRBV2 and TRBJ1-1; perhaps TRBD1 as D (6 bases). CDR1 is SNHLY, CDR2 FYNNEI, per germline. V was pared by 1 base and J by 4 bases, with 19 bases between. This CDR3 comprises 17 residues. This CDR3 is CASSEVGAGALGTEAFF. As DNA, the CDR3 is TGTGCCAGCAGTGAAGTAGGGGCAGGGGCACTTGGCACTGAAGCTTTCTTT.

This clone was seen a handful of times. The rearrangement links TRBV27 to TRBJ2-5; 11 bases agree with TRBD1. The CDR3 extends over 15 amino acids. Germline trimming cut 5 bases from V and 4 bases from J; bases unmatched to any gene: 6. The germline gives CDR1 MNHEY, CDR2 SMNVEV (reference sequence). The CDR3 reads CASSEGQGAGETQYF. The DNA of the CDR3 is TGTGCCAGCAGTGAAGGACAGGGGGCAGGAGAGACCCAGTACTTC.

The rearrangement uses TRBV6-1 and TRBJ2-3; 7 bases are shared with TRBD1. CDR1 MNHNS and CDR2 SASEGT come from the germline V gene. V shed 6 bases and J 2 bases; nucleotides not matched to a gene: 8. The CDR3 is 15 amino acids. The CDR3 protein is CASRLRGWVTDTQYF. In nucleotides, the CDR3 is TGTGCCAGCAGGCTCAGGGGGTGGGTCACAGATACGCAGTATTTT.